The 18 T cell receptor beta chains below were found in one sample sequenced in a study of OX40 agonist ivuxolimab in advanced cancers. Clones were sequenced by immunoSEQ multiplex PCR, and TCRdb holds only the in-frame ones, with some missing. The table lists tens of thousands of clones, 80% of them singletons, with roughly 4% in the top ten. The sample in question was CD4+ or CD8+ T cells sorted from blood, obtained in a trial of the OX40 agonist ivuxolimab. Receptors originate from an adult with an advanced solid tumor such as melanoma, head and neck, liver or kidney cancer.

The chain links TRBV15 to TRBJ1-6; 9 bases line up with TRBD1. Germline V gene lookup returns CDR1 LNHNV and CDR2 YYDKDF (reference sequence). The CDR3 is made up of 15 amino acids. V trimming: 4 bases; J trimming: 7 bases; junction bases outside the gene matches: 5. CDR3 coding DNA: TGTGCCACCAGCAAACCACAGGGGGCCAATTCACCCCTCCACTTT. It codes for CATSKPQGANSPLHF.

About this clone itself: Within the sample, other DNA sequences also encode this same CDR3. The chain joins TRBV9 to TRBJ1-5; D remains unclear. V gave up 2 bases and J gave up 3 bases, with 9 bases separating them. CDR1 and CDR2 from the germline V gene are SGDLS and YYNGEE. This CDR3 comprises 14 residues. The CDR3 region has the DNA TGTGCCAGCAGCGTGGACGGGCACAATCAGCCCCAGCATTTT. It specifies CASSVDGHNQPQHF.

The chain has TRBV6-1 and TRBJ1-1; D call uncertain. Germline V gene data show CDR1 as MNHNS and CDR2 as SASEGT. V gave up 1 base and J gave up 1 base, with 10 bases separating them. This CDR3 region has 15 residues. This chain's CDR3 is CASSEGFRQNTEAFF. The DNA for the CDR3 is TGTGCCAGCAGTGAAGGGTTCCGACAGAACACTGAAGCTTTCTTT.

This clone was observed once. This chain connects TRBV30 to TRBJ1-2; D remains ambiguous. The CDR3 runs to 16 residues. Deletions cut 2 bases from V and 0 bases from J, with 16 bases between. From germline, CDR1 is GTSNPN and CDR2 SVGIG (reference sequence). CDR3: CAWSLGPAAANYGYTF. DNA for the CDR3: TGTGCCTGGAGTCTTGGTCCGGCAGCCGCTAACTATGGCTACACCTTC.

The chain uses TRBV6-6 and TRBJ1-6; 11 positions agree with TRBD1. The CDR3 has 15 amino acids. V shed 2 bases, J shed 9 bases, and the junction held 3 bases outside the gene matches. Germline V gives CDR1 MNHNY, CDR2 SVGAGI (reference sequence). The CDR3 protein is CASSYHGTGGSPLHF. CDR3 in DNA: TGTGCCAGCAGTTACCACGGGACAGGGGGTTCACCCCTCCACTTT.

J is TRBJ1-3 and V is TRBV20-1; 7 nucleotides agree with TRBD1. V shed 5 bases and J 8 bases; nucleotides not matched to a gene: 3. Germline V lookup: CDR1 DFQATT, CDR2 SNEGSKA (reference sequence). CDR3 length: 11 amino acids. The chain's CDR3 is CSAVQGDTIYF. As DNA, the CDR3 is TGCAGTGCTGTCCAGGGGGACACCATATATTTT.

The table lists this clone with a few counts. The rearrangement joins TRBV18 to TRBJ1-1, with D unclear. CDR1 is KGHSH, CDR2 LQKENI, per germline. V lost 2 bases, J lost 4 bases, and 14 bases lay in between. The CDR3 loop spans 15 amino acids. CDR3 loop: CASSPDLGSGTEAFF. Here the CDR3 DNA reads TGTGCCAGCTCACCAGATCTGGGGTCGGGCACTGAAGCTTTCTTT. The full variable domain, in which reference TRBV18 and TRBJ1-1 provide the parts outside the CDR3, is NAGVMQNPRHLVRRRGQEARLRCSPMKGHSHVYWYRQLPEEGLKFMVYLQKENIIDESGMPKERFSAEFPKEGPSILRIQQVVRGDSAAYFCASSPDLGSGTEAFFGQGTRLTVV.

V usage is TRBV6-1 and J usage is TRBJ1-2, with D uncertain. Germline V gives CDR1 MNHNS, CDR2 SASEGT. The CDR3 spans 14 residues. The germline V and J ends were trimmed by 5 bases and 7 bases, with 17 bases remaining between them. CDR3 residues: CASSPDPWMGGYTF. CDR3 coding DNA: TGTGCCAGCAGTCCGGACCCTTGGATGGGTGGCTACACCTTC.

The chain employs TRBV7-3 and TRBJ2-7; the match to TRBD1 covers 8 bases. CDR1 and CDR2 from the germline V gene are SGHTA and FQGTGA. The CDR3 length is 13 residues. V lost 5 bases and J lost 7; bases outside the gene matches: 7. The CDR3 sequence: CASSPDRAREQYF. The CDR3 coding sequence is TGTGCCAGCAGCCCGGACAGGGCGCGAGAGCAGTACTTC.

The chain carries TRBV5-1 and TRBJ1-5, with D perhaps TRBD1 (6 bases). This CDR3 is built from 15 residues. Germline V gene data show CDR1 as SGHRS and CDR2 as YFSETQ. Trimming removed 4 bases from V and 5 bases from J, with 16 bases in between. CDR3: CASSPGGGYHQPQHF. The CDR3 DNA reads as TGCGCCAGCAGCCCCGGGGGGGGCTATCATCAGCCCCAGCATTTT.

DNA of the CDR3: TGTGCCTGGACAGGACTAGCAACAGATACGCAGTATTTT. Its translation: CAWTGLATDTQYF. The chain carries TRBV30 and TRBJ2-3; 8 nucleotides line up with TRBD2. This CDR3 has 13 amino acids. Germline-derived CDR1 and CDR2 are GTSNPN and SVGIG (reference sequence). J gave up 3 bases and V 4 bases, and 3 bases lay outside the gene matches.

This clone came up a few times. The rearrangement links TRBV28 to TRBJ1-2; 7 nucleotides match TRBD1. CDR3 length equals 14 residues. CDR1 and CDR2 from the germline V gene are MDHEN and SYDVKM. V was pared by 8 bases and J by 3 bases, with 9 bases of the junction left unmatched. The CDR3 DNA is TGTGCCAGCCGCCTACTCGGGACAGACTATGGCTACACCTTC. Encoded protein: CASRLLGTDYGYTF.

The CDR3, as DNA: TGCGCCAGCAGTCAGACAGGGAGATATGAAAAACTGTTTTTT. This sequence encodes CASSQTGRYEKLFF. V usage is TRBV4-1 and J usage is TRBJ1-4, with 7 bases aligning to TRBD1. Trimming at V came to 6 bases and at J to 6 bases, leaving 7 bases not matched to a gene. CDR3 length: 14 residues. Germline loops: CDR1 MGHRA, CDR2 YSYEKL.

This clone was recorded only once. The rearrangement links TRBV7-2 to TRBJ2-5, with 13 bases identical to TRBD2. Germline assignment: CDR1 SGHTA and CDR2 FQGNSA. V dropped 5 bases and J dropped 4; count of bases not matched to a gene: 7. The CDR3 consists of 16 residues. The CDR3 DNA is TGTGCCAGCAGCGCTACTAGCGGGGGGGACGGAGAGACCCAGTACTTC. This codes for CASSATSGGDGETQYF.

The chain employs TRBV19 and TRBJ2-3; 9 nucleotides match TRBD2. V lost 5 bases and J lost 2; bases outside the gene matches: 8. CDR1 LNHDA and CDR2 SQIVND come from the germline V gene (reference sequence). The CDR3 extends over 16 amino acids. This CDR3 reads CASSSPSGVPTDTQYF. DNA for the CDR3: TGTGCCAGTAGTTCGCCTAGCGGGGTCCCCACAGATACGCAGTATTTT. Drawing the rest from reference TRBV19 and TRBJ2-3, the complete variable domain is DGGITQSPKYLFRKEGQNVTLSCEQNLNHDAMYWYRQDPGQGLRLIYYSQIVNDFQKGDIAEGYSVSREKKESFPLTVTSAQKNPTAFYLCASSSPSGVPTDTQYFGPGTRLTVL.

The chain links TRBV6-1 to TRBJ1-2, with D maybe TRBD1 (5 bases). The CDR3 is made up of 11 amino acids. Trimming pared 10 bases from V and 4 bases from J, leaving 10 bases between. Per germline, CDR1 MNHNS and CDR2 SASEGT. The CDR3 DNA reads TGTGCCACTAGGGGACTCTATGGCTACACCTTC. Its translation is CATRGLYGYTF.

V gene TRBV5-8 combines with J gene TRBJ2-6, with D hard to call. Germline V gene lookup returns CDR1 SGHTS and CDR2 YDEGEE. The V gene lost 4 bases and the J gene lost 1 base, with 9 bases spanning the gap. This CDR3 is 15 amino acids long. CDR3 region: CASSLYRSGANVLTF. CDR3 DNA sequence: TGTGCCAGCAGCCTCTACAGATCTGGGGCCAACGTCCTGACTTTC.

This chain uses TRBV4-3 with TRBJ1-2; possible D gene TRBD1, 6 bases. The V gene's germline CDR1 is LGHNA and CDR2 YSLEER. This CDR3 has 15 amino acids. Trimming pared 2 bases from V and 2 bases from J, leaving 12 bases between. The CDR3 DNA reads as TGCGCCAGCAGCCAAAAACAGGGTTTGAACTATGGCTACACCTTC. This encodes CASSQKQGLNYGYTF.